These 10 T cell receptor beta chains share one sample of origin, sequenced in a study of T-cell reconstitution after alpha-beta-depleted transplantation in children. Molecular barcoding with unique molecular identifiers was used for the TCRbeta library. TCRdb used MiXCR to reprocess the PCR reads, holding one entry per CDR3 protein. Of about 360,000 distinct CDR3 sequences listed, 13% were seen once; the top ten hold around 4%. The sample here was PBMCs, taken from the stem cell graft. These receptors were collected from a human donor who donated a stem cell graft to a child with Fanconi anemia.

This clonotype was seen ten or more times. V and J are TRBV20-1 and TRBJ2-5, with D perhaps matching TRBD2 (7 bases). The CDR3 totals 15 residues. V lost 6 bases to trimming and J lost 2 bases, with 19 bases between them. Looked up from germline, CDR1 is DFQATT and CDR2 is SNEGSKA (reference sequence). CDR3 in DNA: TGCAGTGCGAACAGGGAGGGAGATGAGCAAGAGACCCAGTACTTC. This codes for CSANREGDEQETQYF.

There are many counts of this clonotype. This chain uses TRBV29-1 with TRBJ2-5; no definite D call. This CDR3 has 12 amino acids. V lost 4 bases and J lost 1, with 7 bases in between. Looked up from germline, CDR1 is SQVTM and CDR2 is ANQGSEA. CDR3 in amino acids: CSVGTAQETQYF. In DNA, the CDR3 is TGCAGCGTTGGCACAGCCCAAGAGACCCAGTACTTC. The entire variable domain, with the rest obtained from reference TRBV29-1 and TRBJ2-5, is as follows: SAVISQKPSRDICQRGTSLTIQCQVDSQVTMMFWYRQQPGQSLTLIATANQGSEATYESGFVIDKFPISRPNLTFSTLTVSNMSPEDSSIYLCSVGTAQETQYFGPGTRLLVL.

In this sample, this clonotype turned up a few times. The V and J genes are TRBV29-1 and TRBJ2-1, with D unclear. The germline V and J ends were trimmed by 1 base and 0 bases, with 10 bases remaining between them. Per the germline V gene, CDR1 is SQVTM and CDR2 is ANQGSEA. The CDR3 runs 15 residues. The CDR3 sequence: CSVEGSPSSYNEQFF. CDR3 coding DNA: TGCAGCGTTGAAGGGAGTCCGAGCTCCTACAATGAGCAGTTCTTC.

This clonotype was counted at least ten times. The chain combines TRBV9 with TRBJ1-4; D not resolved. Germline-derived CDR1 and CDR2 are SGDLS and YYNGEE. The CDR3 sequence is 13 residues long. Trimming removed 4 bases at V and 5 bases at J, with 9 bases between. CDR3 residues: CASSWRENEKLFF. CDR3 DNA sequence: TGTGCCAGCAGCTGGCGGGAGAATGAAAAACTGTTTTTT.

This clonotype was observed a handful of times. The chain carries TRBV6-5 and TRBJ1-2; D perhaps matches TRBD1 (6 bases). Trimming took off 0 bases at V and 5 bases at J, with 7 bases between the two ends. CDR3 length: 13 residues. Germline-derived CDR1 and CDR2 are MNHEY and SVGAGI. CDR3 region: CASSYSDSYGYTF. The CDR3, as DNA: TGTGCCAGCAGTTACTCGGACAGTTATGGCTACACCTTC.

The gene calls are TRBV2 and TRBJ2-1, with D possibly matching TRBD2 (6 bases). The length of the CDR3 is 18 residues. Trimming shortened V by 8 bases and J by 0 bases, and 23 bases separated the two germline ends. The germline CDR1 and CDR2 sequences are SNHLY and FYNNEI. DNA for the CDR3: TGTGCCAGCTGCTTACAAGGACTACCGGGGAGCTCCTACAATGAGCAGTTCTTC. It codes for CASCLQGLPGSSYNEQFF.

This clonotype was counted a few times. CDR3 coding DNA: TGTGCCACCAGTGATTCTTTGGGACTGGCCACCGGGGAGCTGTTTTTT. Its translation is CATSDSLGLATGELFF. V is TRBV24-1 and J is TRBJ2-2, with TRBD2 as a possible D gene (6 bases). This CDR3 region has 16 residues. The germline gives CDR1 KGHDR, CDR2 SFDVKD. With 2 bases removed from V and 4 bases from J, the gap between germline ends came to 13 bases.

This clonotype has just a few counts. V is TRBV6-5 and J is TRBJ1-4; the D gene is possibly TRBD1 (6 bases). The CDR3 runs 17 residues. Trimming left V 6 bases short and J 1 base short, with 18 bases between. From germline, CDR1 is MNHEY and CDR2 SVGAGI. The CDR3 sequence is CASRTNQGFGTNEKLFF. CDR3 DNA sequence: TGTGCCAGCAGAACAAATCAGGGGTTTGGAACTAATGAAAAACTGTTTTTT.

This clonotype was seen a handful of times. V gene TRBV6-5 combines with J gene TRBJ2-1, with TRBD1 identical over 10 bases. The CDR3 runs 15 residues. V was clipped by 2 bases and J by 2 bases; unmatched bases: 0. CDR1 and CDR2 from the germline V gene are MNHEY and SVGAGI. The CDR3 DNA sequence: TGTGCCAGCAGTTACGGACAGGGGGCCTACAATGAGCAGTTCTTC. Translating it yields CASSYGQGAYNEQFF.

At least ten counts were recorded for this clonotype. The rearrangement uses TRBV15 and TRBJ2-1; 7 bases are a match to TRBD1. The length of the CDR3 is 15 residues. Germline V gene lookup returns CDR1 LNHNV and CDR2 YYDKDF (reference sequence). Trimming removed 4 bases from V and 0 bases from J; junction bases left unmatched: 3. DNA for the CDR3: TGTGCCACCAGCAAGGGACAGTCCTCCTACAATGAGCAGTTCTTC. It translates to CATSKGQSSYNEQFF. Looking up the rest from reference TRBV15 and TRBJ2-1 gives the full variable domain: DAMVIQNPRYQVTQFGKPVTLSCSQTLNHNVMYWYQQKSSQAPKLLFHYYDKDFNNEADTPDNFQSRRPNTSFCFLDIRSPGLGDTAMYLCATSKGQSSYNEQFFGPGTRLTVL.